This entry lists 15 T cell receptor beta chains sequenced from one sample in a study of cytomegalovirus exposure and HLA in healthy donors. It was with 60 Vbeta and 13 Jbeta primers that the PCR ran. TCRdb's table, derived via immunoSEQ multiplex PCR, lists solely in-frame clones and lacks some. The sample includes about 79,000 clones, approximately 69% of them seen just once. The sequenced material came from PBMCs. The receptors shown here come from a man aged 35-49 years in good health and CMV-seropositive.

This clone was detected only once. The chain uses TRBV7-9 and TRBJ2-2, with TRBD1 matching 10 bases. The CDR3 has 16 amino acids. V lost 5 bases and J lost 4; bases outside the gene matches: 7. Germline values: CDR1 SEHNR, CDR2 FQNEAQ (reference sequence). The CDR3 coding sequence is TGTGCCAGCAGCGTTACCGGGACAGGGGTCACCGGGGAGCTGTTTTTT. It specifies CASSVTGTGVTGELFF.

The chain has TRBV7-6 and TRBJ2-1, with 7 bases matching TRBD2. CDR3 length equals 15 residues. Unmatched junction bases numbered 9, after V lost 6 bases and J lost 4 bases. Germline CDR1 SGHVS, CDR2 FNYEAQ. The CDR3 here is CASSPLAALYNEQFF. CDR3 DNA sequence: TGTGCCAGCAGTCCGCTAGCGGCCCTATACAATGAGCAGTTCTTC.

This clone was observed once. This sequence joins TRBV6-1 and TRBJ1-1, with a tentative D call TRBD1 (5 bases). CDR1 and CDR2 (germline): MNHNS, SASEGT. V dropped 6 bases and J dropped 2 bases, with 13 bases sitting between them. The CDR3 extends over 14 amino acids. CDR3 in DNA: TGTGCCAGCAGGGGGGGGAATAGTAACACTGAAGCTTTCTTT. Protein: CASRGGNSNTEAFF.

The gene calls are TRBV30 and TRBJ1-2; TRBD1 aligns across 9 bases. The V gene end was trimmed by 6 bases and the J gene end by 4 bases; junction bases not matched to a gene: 15. Germline values: CDR1 GTSNPN, CDR2 SVGIG (reference sequence). The CDR3 totals 16 residues. CDR3 amino acids: CACRPHSGTGSYGYTF. In DNA form, the CDR3 reads TGTGCCTGTAGGCCCCACTCCGGGACAGGGAGCTATGGCTACACCTTC.

The J gene is TRBJ1-1, the V gene TRBV18; D unclear. This CDR3 region has 13 residues. Germline CDR1 and CDR2: KGHSH and LQKENI. V dropped 6 bases and J dropped 4 bases, with 12 bases sitting between them. For the CDR3, the DNA is TGTGCCAGCTCTGAACTAAAAGCCACTGAAGCTTTCTTT. As protein: CASSELKATEAFF.

V usage is TRBV7-2 and J usage is TRBJ2-1, with a weak D call TRBD2 (6 bases). The CDR3 is 15 residues long. V lost 6 bases and J 6 bases, leaving 18 bases between the germline ends. The germline gives CDR1 SGHTA, CDR2 FQGNSA. The chain's CDR3 is CASSKSAGGANEQFF. CDR3 in DNA: TGTGCCAGCAGTAAATCAGCGGGCGGGGCCAATGAGCAGTTCTTC.

This sequence joins TRBV29-1 and TRBJ2-5; D possibly corresponds to TRBD2 (6 bases). The DNA end favors TRBJ2-7, so the J call may be wrong. Germline CDR1 is SQVTM and CDR2 is ANQGSEA. The CDR3 totals 12 residues. The CDR3 DNA reads as TGCAGCGTTGAAACGCGGGACTACGAGCAGTACTTC. As protein: CSVETRDYEQYF.

This clone was detected only once. V is TRBV19 and J is TRBJ1-5, with 8 bases lining up with TRBD1. Trimming took 5 bases from V and 3 from J; bases not matched to a gene: 6. This CDR3 contains 15 residues. Germline loops: CDR1 LNHDA, CDR2 SQIVND (reference sequence). The DNA for the CDR3 is TGTGCCAGTAGTGATGCAGGGGGCAACAATCAGCCCCAGCATTTT. Its protein product is CASSDAGGNNQPQHF.

This chain links TRBV6-1 with TRBJ2-7; D call uncertain. V lost 5 bases, J lost 6 bases, and 17 bases lay in between. This CDR3 spans 14 amino acids. From germline, CDR1 is MNHNS and CDR2 SASEGT. DNA for the CDR3: TGTGCCAGCAGTACCGGCCCAGCGACTTCCGAGCAGTACTTC. Residues: CASSTGPATSEQYF.

The chain uses TRBV29-1 and TRBJ1-1, with D possibly matching TRBD1 (5 bases). Trimming removed 1 base at V and 4 bases at J, with 13 bases between. CDR3 length equals 14 residues. CDR1 SQVTM and CDR2 ANQGSEA come from the germline V gene. DNA for the CDR3: TGCAGCGTTGAAGTTGGGGCGGCGTTCACTGAAGCTTTCTTT. It codes for CSVEVGAAFTEAFF.

The chain employs TRBV6-5 and TRBJ1-2; tentative D call: TRBD1 (5 bases). The CDR3 spans 15 residues. Germline CDR1 MNHEY, CDR2 SVGAGI. V dropped 4 bases and J dropped 2 bases, with 14 bases sitting between them. The CDR3 spells CASSSRRSGNYGYTF. The CDR3 region has the DNA TGTGCCAGCAGTTCCCGACGGTCAGGGAACTATGGCTACACCTTC.

The sample holds one count of this clone. The chain has TRBV7-2 and TRBJ2-1, with 8 bases fitting TRBD2. CDR1 SGHTA and CDR2 FQGNSA come from the germline V gene. This CDR3 comprises 18 residues. V lost 5 bases, J lost 5 bases, and 17 bases stayed unmatched. The CDR3 here is CASSLFRATSGHHNEQFF. In DNA form, the CDR3 reads TGTGCCAGCAGCCTTTTTAGGGCCACTAGCGGCCATCACAATGAGCAGTTCTTC. The whole variable domain, remainder taken from reference TRBV7-2 and TRBJ2-1, is GAGVSQSPSNKVTEKGKDVELRCDPISGHTALYWYRQSLGQGLEFLIYFQGNSAPDKSGLPSDRFSAERTGGSVSTLTIQRTQQEDSAVYLCASSLFRATSGHHNEQFFGPGTRLTVL.

CDR3 nucleotides: TGTGCCAGCAGCCCGACTCTATTCTCCTACGAGCAGTACTTC. This gives the protein CASSPTLFSYEQYF. The V call is TRBV6-1, the J call TRBJ2-7; no clear D. The V end was cut by 6 bases, the J end by 0 bases, with 12 bases between. This CDR3 spans 14 amino acids. The germline V gene encodes CDR1 MNHNS and CDR2 SASEGT.

The V and J genes are TRBV2 and TRBJ2-7, with D maybe TRBD1 (5 bases). This CDR3 is 12 amino acids long. Trimming took 5 bases from V and 3 from J, leaving 8 bases between them. The germline gives CDR1 SNHLY, CDR2 FYNNEI. The CDR3 coding sequence is TGTGCCAGCAGTACCCAGGGCTACGAGCAGTACTTC. Amino acid sequence: CASSTQGYEQYF.

This clone has just one count. One end of the junction is discordant with germline, which a read error may explain. V and J are TRBV7-9 and TRBJ1-1, with D hard to call. The length of the CDR3 is 18 residues. Germline assignment: CDR1 SEHNR and CDR2 FQNEAQ (reference sequence). DNA for the CDR3: TGTTCCAGCAGCTTAGAACCCCTCCGCATAAGCGGGAACACTGAAGCTTTCTTT. It translates to CSSSLEPLRISGNTEAFF.